This T cell receptor beta chain was observed in a study of blood T cells in healthy people across ages. General observations from the study: As age increased, TCR beta diversity per million T cells fell in a roughly linear fashion.

The sample, 7.5 to 10 milliliters of peripheral blood, was drawn from each donor. The CDR3 sequence is 17 residues long. The germline V gene encodes CDR1 LGHNA and CDR2 YNFKEQ. With 3 bases removed from V and 0 bases from J, the gap between germline ends came to 15 bases. It was with a sample-barcoded 5' primer and a J-beta primer mix that a second PCR of roughly 7 to 12 cycles was run. TCRdb used MiXCR to reprocess the 5' RACE reads, holding one entry per CDR3 protein. The profile shows approximately 490,000 distinct CDR3 sequences, about 25% of them singletons. With respect to this clonotype: Antigen specificity is unknown.

This same sample was also part of a study on T cells of mothers and their children. As reported in that work: Some 2.7 million TCR beta reads per child versus over 9.5 million per mother. Thymic selection molds TCR recombination output in much the same way for related pairs as for unrelated pairs.

The chain has TRBV4-2 and TRBJ2-1; no definite D call. This TCR was sampled from a boy between 10 and 17 years old in good health. Specimen: blood. The CDR3 nucleotides are TGTGCCAGCAGCCAGGATCCGACACCGAGCTCCTACAATGAGCAGTTCTTC. It yields the protein CASSQDPTPSSYNEQFF.